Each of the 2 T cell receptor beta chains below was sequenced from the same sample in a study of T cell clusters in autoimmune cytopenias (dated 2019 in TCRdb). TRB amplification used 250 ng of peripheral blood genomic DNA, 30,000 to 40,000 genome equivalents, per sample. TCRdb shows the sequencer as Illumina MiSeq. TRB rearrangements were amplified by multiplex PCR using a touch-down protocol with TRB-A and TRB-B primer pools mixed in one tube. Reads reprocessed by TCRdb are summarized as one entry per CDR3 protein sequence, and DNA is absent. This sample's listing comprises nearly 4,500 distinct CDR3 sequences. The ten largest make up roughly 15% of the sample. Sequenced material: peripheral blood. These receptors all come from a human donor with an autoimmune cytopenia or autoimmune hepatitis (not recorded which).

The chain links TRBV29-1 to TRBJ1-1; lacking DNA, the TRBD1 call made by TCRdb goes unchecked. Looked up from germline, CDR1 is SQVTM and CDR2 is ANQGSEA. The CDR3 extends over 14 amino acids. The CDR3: CSVVPGQGAPEAFF.

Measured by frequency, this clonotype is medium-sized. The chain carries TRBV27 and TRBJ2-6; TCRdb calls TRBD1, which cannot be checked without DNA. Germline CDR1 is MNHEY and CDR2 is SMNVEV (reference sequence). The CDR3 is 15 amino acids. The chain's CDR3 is CASRGTGVGANVLTF.